This record concerns one T cell receptor (beta chain) sequence. Germline CDR1 and CDR2: SNHLY and FYNNEI. Trimming at V came to 4 bases and at J to 10 bases, leaving 10 bases not matched to a gene. The CDR3 is made up of 14 amino acids. By flow cytometry, patients selected for sequencing had shown an expansion of CD8+CD57+ cells. The sample is drawn from a study of CD8+CD57+ T cells in acquired aplastic anemia. Genomic DNA was employed as the template in profiling TCR beta VDJ and CDR3. A single record per CDR3 protein comes from TCRdb applying MiXCR to the reads. The sample has some 180,000 distinct CDR3 sequences, nearly 65% seen once.

The source is a human donor with aplastic anemia. The rearrangement joins TRBV2 to TRBJ2-1; 7 nucleotides align to TRBD2. Specimen: sorted CD4+, CD8+, or CD8+CD57+ T cells (not recorded which) from PBMCs. In nucleotides, the CDR3 is TGTGCCAGCAGTGTGACAAGCGGGGTCTGGGAGCAGTTCTTC. As protein: CASSVTSGVWEQFF.